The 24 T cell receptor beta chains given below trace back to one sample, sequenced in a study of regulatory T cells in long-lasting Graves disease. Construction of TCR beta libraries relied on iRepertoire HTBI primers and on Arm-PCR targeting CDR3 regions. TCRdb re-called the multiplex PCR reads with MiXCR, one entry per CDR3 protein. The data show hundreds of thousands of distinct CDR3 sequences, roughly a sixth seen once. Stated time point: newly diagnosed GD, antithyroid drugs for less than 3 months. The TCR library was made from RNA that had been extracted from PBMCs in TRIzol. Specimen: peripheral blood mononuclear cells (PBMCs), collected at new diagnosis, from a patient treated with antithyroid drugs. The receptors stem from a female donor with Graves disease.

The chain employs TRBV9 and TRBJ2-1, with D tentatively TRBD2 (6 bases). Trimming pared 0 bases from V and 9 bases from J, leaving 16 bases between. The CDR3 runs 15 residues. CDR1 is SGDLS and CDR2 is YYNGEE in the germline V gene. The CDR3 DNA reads TGTGCCAGCAGCGTAGAGGGTAGCGGTTGGGCTGAGCAGTTCTTC. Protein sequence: CASSVEGSGWAEQFF.

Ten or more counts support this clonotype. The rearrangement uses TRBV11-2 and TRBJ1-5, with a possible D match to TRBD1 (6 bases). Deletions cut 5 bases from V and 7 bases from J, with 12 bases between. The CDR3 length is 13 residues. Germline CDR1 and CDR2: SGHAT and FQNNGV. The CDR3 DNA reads TGTGCCAGCAGCGGGGGCAGGGACCAGCCCCAGCATTTT. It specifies CASSGGRDQPQHF.

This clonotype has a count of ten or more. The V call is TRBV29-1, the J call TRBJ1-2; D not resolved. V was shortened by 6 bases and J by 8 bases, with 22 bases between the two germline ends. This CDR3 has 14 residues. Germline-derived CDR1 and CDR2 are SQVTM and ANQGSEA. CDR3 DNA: TGCAGCGTGGTGGTCGGGTCTCCAGAGGCGGGCTACACCTTC. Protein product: CSVVVGSPEAGYTF. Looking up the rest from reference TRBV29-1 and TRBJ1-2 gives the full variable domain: SAVISQKPSRDICQRGTSLTIQCQVDSQVTMMFWYRQQPGQSLTLIATANQGSEATYESGFVIDKFPISRPNLTFSTLTVSNMSPEDSSIYLCSVVVGSPEAGYTFGSGTRLTVV.

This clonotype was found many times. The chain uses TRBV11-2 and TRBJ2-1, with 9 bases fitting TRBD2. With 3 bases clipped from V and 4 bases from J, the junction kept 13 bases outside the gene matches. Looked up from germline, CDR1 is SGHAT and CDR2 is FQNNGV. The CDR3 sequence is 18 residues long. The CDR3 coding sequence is TGTGCCAGCAGCTTCCGGGCGGGGGGGCTTCCCCCTTACAATGAGCAGTTCTTC. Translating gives CASSFRAGGLPPYNEQFF.

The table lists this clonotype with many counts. CDR3 in amino acids: CASSESGGADTQYF. CDR3 nucleotide sequence: TGTGCCAGCAGTGAAAGCGGGGGGGCAGATACGCAGTATTTT. The genes are TRBV6-4 and TRBJ2-3, with 10 positions matching TRBD2. This CDR3 region has 14 residues. Per the germline V gene, CDR1 is MRHNA and CDR2 is SNTAGT. Trimming at V came to 3 bases and at J to 4 bases, leaving 1 base not matched to a gene.

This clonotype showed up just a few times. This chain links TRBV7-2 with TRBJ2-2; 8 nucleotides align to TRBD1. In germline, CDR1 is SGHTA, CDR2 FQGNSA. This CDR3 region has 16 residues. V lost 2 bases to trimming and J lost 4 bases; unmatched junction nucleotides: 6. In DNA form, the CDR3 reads TGTGCCAGCAGCTTAAAGAGGGGACAGGCCACCGGGGAGCTGTTTTTT. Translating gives CASSLKRGQATGELFF.

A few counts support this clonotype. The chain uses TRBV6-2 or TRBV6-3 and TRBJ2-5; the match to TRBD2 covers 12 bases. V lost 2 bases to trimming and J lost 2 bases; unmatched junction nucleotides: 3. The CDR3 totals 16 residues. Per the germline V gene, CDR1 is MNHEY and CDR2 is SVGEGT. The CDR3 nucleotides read TGTGCCAGCAGTTACCCTGGGACTAGCGGGCAAGAGACCCAGTACTTC. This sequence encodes CASSYPGTSGQETQYF.

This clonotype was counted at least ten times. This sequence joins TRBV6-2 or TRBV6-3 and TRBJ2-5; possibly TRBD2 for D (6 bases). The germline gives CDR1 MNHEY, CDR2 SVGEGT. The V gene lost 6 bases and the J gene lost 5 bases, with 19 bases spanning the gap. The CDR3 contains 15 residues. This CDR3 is CASSRGSSAPETQYF. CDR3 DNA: TGTGCCAGCAGCCGTGGATCTAGCGCCCCGGAGACCCAGTACTTC.

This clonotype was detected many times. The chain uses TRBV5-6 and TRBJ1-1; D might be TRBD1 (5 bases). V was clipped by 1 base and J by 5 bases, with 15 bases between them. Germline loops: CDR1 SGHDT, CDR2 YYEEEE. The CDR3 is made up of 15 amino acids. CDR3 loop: CASSLKGPGKTEAFF. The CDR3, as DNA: TGTGCCAGCAGCTTGAAGGGGCCGGGGAAAACTGAAGCTTTCTTT.

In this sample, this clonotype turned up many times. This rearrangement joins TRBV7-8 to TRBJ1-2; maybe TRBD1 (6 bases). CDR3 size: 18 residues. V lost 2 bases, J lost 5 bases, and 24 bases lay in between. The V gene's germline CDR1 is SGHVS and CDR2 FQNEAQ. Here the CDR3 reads CASSLWTGPLRGSYGYTF. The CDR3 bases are TGTGCCAGCAGCTTATGGACGGGCCCACTCAGGGGCTCTTATGGCTACACCTTC.

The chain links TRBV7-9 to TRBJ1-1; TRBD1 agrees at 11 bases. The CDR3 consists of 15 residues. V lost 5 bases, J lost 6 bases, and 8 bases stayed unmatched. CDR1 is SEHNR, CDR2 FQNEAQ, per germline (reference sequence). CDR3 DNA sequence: TGTGCCAGCAGCAGCCAAGCGGGACAGGGGGCTGAAGCTTTCTTT. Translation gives CASSSQAGQGAEAFF.

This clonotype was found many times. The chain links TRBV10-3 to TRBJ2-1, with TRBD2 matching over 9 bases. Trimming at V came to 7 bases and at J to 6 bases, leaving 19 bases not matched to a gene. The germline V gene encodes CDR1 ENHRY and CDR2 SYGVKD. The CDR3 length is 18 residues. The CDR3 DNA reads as TGTGCCATCACCTCCGGGACATTGAGCGGGAGGTTGTTCAATGAGCAGTTCTTC. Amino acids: CAITSGTLSGRLFNEQFF.

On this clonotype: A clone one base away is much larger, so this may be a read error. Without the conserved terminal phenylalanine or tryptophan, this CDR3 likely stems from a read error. The CDR3, as DNA: TGTGCCAGCAGTTCCTTCTGGGGAGTCCGAGAGCAGTTCTCC. Encoded protein: CASSSFWGVREQFS. The chain joins TRBV12-3 or TRBV12-4 to TRBJ2-1, with a possible D match to TRBD2 (5 bases). The V and J ends lost 4 bases and 10 bases respectively, with 17 bases between them. There are 14 residues in the CDR3.

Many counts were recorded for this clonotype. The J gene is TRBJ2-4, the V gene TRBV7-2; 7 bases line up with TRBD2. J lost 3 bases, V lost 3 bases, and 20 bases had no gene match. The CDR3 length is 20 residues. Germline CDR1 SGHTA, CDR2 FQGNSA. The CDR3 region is CASSLGQGGGGRYGKNIQYF. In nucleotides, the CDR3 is TGTGCCAGCAGCTTGGGTCAGGGCGGGGGAGGGCGGTACGGCAAAAACATTCAGTACTTC.

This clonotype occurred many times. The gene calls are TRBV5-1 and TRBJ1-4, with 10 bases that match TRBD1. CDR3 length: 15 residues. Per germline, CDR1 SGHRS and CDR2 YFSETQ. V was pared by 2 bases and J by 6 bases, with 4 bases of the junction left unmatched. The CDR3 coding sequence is TGCGCCAGCAGCTTTCAGGGGACAGGGGATGAAAAACTGTTTTTT. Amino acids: CASSFQGTGDEKLFF.

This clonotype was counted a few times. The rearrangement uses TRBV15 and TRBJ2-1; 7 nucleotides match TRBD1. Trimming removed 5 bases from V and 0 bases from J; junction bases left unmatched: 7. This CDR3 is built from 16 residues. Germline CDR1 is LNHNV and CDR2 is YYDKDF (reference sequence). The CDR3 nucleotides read TGTGCCACCAGCGGCGACCGGGACAGCTCCTACAATGAGCAGTTCTTC. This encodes CATSGDRDSSYNEQFF.

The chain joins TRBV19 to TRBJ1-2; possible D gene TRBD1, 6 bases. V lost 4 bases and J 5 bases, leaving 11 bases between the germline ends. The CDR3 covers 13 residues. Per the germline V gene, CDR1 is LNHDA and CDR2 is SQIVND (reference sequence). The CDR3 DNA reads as TGTGCCAGTAGTACGGGGGCTGGATATGGCTACACCTTC. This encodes CASSTGAGYGYTF.

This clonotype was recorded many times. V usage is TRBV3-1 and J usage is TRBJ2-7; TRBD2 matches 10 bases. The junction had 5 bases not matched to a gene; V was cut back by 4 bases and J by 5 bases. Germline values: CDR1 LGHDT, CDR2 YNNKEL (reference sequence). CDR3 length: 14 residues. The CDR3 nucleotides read TGTGCCAGCAGCCTGGGACTAGCGTACGACGAGCAGTACTTC. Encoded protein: CASSLGLAYDEQYF.

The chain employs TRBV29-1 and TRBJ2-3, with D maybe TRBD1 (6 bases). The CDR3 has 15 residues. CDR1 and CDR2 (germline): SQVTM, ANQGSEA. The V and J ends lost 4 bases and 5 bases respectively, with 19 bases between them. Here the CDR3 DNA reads TGCAGCGTTGTAGTGTCAGGGGAAGGCGAAGATACGCAGTATTTT. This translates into CSVVVSGEGEDTQYF.

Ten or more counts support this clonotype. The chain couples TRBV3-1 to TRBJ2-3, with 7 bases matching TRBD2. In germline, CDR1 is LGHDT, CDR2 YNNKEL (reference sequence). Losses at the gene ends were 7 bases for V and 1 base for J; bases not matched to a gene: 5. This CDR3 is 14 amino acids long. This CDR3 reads CASKRGGGTDTQYF. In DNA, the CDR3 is TGTGCCAGCAAACGGGGAGGGGGCACAGATACGCAGTATTTT.

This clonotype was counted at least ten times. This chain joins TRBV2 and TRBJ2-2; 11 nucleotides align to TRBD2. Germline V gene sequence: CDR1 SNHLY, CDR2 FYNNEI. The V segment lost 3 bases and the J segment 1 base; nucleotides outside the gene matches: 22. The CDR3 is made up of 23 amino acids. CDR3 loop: CASSDSVYWVKIGTSGNTGELFF. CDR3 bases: TGTGCCAGCAGTGATTCGGTGTACTGGGTTAAAATCGGGACTAGCGGGAACACCGGGGAGCTGTTTTTT.

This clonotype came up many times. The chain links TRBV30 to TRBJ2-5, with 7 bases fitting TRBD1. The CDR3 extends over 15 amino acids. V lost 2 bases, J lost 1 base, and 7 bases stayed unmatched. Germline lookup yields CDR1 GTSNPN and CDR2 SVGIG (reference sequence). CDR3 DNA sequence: TGTGCCTGGAGTTTTGGGCAGGGGGTCCAAGAGACCCAGTACTTC. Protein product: CAWSFGQGVQETQYF.

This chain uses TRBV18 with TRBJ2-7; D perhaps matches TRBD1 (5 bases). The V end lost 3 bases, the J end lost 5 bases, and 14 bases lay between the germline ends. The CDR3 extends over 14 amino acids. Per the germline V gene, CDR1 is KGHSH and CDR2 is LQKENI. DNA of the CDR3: TGTGCCAGCTCACCTGAAGGGGCACTGCACGAGCAGTACTTC. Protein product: CASSPEGALHEQYF.

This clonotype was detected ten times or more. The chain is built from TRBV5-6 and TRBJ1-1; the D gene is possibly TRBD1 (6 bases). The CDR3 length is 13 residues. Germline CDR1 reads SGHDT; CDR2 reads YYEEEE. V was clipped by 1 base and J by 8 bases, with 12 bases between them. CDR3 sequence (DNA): TGTGCCAGCAGCTTGTGTTACAGGGCCGAAGCTTTCTTT. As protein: CASSLCYRAEAFF.